This TCR beta chain was captured by sequencing in a study of control samples from healthy donors and cancer patients. Clones were sequenced by immunoSEQ multiplex PCR, and TCRdb holds only the in-frame ones, with some missing. This table has about 120,000 clones, roughly 91% appearing once. Germline CDR1 reads KGHSH; CDR2 reads LQKENI. The CDR3 sequence is 14 residues long. Trimming took 3 bases from V and 6 from J, leaving 15 bases between them. The V and J genes are TRBV18 and TRBJ2-7; no clear D gene. This TCR derives from a woman aged 70-85 years in good health. Input material: blood. The CDR3 DNA reads as TGTGCCAGCTCACCCGAATTGATAAGGACCGAGCAGTACTTC. This codes for CASSPELIRTEQYF.